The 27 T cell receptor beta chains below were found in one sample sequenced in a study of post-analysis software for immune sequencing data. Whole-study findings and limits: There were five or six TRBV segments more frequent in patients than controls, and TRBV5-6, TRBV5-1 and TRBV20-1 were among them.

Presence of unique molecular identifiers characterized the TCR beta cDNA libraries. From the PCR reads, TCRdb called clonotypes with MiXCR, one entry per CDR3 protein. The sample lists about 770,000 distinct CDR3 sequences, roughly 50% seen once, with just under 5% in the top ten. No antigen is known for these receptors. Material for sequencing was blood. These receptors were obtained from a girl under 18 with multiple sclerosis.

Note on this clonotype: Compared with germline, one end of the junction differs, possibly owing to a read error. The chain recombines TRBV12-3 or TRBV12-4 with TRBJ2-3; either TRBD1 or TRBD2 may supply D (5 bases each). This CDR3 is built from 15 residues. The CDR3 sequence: CASSPPGASTDAQYF. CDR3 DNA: TGTGCCAGCAGCCCTCCCGGGGCGAGCACAGATGCGCAGTATTTT.

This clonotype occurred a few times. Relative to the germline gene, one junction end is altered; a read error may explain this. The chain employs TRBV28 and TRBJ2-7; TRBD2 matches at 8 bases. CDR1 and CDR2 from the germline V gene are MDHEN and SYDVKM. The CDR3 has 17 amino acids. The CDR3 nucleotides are TGTGCCAGCAGTTTATACCCTGAGCTAGCGGGCCGCTACGGGCAGTACTTC. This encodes CASSLYPELAGRYGQYF.

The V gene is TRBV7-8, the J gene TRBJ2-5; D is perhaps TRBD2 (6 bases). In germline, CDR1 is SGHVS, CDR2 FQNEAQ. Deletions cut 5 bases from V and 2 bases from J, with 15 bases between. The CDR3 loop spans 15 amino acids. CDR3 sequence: CASSPAAGGQETQYF. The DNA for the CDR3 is TGTGCCAGCAGCCCCGCGGCTGGGGGGCAAGAGACCCAGTACTTC.

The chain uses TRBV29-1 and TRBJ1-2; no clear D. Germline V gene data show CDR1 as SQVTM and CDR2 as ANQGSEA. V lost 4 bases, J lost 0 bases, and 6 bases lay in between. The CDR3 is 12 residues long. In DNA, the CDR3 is TGCAGCGTTGGTCACTCTAACTATGGCTACACCTTC. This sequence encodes CSVGHSNYGYTF. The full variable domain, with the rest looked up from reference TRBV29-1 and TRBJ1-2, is SAVISQKPSRDICQRGTSLTIQCQVDSQVTMMFWYRQQPGQSLTLIATANQGSEATYESGFVIDKFPISRPNLTFSTLTVSNMSPEDSSIYLCSVGHSNYGYTFGSGTRLTVV.

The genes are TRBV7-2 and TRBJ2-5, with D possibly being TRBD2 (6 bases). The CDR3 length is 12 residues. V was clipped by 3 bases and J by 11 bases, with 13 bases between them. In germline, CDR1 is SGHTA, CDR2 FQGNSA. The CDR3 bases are TGTGCCAGCAGCTTGCGGGGAGCAGGGCAGTACTTC. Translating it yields CASSLRGAGQYF.

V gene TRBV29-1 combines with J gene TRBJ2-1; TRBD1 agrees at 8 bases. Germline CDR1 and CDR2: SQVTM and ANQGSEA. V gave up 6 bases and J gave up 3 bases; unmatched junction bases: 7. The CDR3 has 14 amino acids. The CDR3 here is CSVEQGVSYNEQFF. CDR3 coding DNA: TGCAGCGTAGAACAGGGGGTCAGCTACAATGAGCAGTTCTTC.

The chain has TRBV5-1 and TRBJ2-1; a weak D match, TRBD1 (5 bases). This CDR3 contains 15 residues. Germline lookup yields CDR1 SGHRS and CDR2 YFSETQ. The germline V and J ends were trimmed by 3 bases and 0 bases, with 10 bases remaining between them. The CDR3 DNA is TGCGCCAGCAGCTCCCAGGGAACCTCCTACAATGAGCAGTTCTTC. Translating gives CASSSQGTSYNEQFF. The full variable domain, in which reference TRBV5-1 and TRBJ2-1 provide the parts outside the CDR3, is KAGVTQTPRYLIKTRGQQVTLSCSPISGHRSVSWYQQTPGQGLQFLFEYFSETQRNKGNFPGRFSGRQFSNSRSEMNVSTLELGDSALYLCASSSQGTSYNEQFFGPGTRLTVL.

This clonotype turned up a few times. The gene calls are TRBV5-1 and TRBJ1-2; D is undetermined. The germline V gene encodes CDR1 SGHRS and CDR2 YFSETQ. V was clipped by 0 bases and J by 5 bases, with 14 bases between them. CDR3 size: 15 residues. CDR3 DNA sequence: TGCGCCAGCAGCTTGGCCCGGGGAGGACCTTATGGCTACACCTTC. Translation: CASSLARGGPYGYTF.

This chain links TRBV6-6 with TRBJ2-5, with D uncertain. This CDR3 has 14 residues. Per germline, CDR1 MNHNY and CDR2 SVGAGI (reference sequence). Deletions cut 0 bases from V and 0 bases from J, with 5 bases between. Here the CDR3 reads CASSYSRDQETQYF. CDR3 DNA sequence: TGTGCCAGCAGTTACTCTCGAGACCAAGAGACCCAGTACTTC.

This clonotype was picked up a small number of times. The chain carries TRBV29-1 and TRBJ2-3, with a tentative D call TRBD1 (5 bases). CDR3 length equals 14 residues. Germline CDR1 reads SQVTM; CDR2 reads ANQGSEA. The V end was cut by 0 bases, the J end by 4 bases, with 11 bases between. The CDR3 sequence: CSVEDIQGPDTQYF. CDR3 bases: TGCAGCGTTGAAGATATCCAGGGTCCAGATACGCAGTATTTT.

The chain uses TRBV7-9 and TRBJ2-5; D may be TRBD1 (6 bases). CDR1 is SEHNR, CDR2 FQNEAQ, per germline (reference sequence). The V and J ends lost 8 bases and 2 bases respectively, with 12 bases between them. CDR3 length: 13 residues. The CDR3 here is CASRDRYQETQYF. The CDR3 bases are TGTGCCAGCCGAGACAGGTATCAAGAGACCCAGTACTTC.

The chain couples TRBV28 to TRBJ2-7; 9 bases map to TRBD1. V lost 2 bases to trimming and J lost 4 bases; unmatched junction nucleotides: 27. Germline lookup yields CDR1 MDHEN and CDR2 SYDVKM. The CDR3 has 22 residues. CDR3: CASSLPTRSSPGTGMGPYEQYF. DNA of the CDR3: TGTGCCAGCAGTTTACCTACCAGATCTAGTCCCGGGACAGGGATGGGGCCATACGAGCAGTACTTC.

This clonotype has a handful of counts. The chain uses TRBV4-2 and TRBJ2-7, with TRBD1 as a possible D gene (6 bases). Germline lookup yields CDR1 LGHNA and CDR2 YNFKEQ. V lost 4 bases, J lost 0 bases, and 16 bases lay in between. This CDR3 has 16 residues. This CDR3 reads CASSRFSTGASYEQYF. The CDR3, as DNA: TGTGCCAGCAGCCGGTTTTCGACAGGCGCCTCCTACGAGCAGTACTTC.

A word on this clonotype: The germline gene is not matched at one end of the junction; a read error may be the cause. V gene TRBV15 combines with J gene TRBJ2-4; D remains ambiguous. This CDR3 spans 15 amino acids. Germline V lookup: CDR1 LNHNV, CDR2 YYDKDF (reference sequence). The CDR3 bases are TGCGCCACCAGCAGAGTAGACCCAGGATTAAACATTCAGTACTTC. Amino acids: CATSRVDPGLNIQYF.

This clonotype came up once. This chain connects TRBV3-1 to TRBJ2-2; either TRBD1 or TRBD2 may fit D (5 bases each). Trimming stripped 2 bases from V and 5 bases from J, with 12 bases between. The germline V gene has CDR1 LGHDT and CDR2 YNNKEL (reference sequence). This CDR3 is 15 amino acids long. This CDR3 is CASSQLSGRTGELFF. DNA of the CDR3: TGTGCCAGCAGCCAACTCTCGGGGCGAACCGGGGAGCTGTTTTTT.

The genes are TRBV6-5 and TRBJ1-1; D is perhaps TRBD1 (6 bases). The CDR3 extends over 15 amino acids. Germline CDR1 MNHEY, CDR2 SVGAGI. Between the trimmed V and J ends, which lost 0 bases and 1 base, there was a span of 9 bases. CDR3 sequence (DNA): TGTGCCAGCAGTTACTCGGGAGGGGGGAACACTGAAGCTTTCTTT. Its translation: CASSYSGGGNTEAFF.

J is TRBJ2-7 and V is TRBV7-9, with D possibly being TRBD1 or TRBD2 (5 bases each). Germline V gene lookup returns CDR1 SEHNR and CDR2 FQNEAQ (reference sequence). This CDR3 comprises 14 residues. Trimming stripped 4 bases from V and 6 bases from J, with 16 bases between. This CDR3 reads CASSYNSLGGEQYF. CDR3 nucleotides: TGTGCCAGCAGCTATAACTCACTTGGGGGCGAGCAGTACTTC.

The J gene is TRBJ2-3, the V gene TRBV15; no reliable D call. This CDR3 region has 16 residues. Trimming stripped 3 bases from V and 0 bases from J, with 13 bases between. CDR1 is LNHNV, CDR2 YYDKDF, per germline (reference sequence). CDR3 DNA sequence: TGTGCCACCAGCAGCCCACAGTACACTAGCACAGATACGCAGTATTTT. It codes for CATSSPQYTSTDTQYF.

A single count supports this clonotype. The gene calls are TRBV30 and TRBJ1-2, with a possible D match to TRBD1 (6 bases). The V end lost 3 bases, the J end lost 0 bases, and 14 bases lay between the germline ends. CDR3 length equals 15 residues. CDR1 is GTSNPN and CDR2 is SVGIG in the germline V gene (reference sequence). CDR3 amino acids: CAWSPSTGANYGYTF. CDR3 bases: TGTGCCTGGAGCCCTTCGACAGGAGCTAACTATGGCTACACCTTC. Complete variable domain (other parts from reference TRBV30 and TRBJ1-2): SQTIHQWPATLVQPVGSPLSLECTVEGTSNPNLYWYRQAAGRGLQLLFYSVGIGQISSEVPQNLSASRPQDRQFILSSKKLLLSDSGFYLCAWSPSTGANYGYTFGSGTRLTVV.

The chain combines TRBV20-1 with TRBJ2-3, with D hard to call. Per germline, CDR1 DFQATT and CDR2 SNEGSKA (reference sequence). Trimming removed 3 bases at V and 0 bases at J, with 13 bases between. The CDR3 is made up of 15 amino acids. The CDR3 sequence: CSASSGSDSTDTQYF. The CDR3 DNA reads TGCAGTGCTAGTTCCGGGTCAGATAGCACAGATACGCAGTATTTT.

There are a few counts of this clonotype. The CDR3 DNA sequence: TGTGCCAGCAGCCGCTGGGAGCCCACAGATACGCAGTATTTT. Amino acids: CASSRWEPTDTQYF. V and J are TRBV11-1 and TRBJ2-3; D perhaps matches TRBD2 (5 bases). In germline, CDR1 is SGHAT, CDR2 FQDESV (reference sequence). This CDR3 has 14 residues. Trimming took 5 bases from V and 2 from J, leaving 11 bases between them.

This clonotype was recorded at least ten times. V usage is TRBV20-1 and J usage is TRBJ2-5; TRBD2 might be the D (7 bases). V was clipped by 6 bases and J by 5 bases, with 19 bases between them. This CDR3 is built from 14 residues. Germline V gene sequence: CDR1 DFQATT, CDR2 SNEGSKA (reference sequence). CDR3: CSAERGASAETQYF. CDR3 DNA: TGCAGTGCAGAACGGGGGGCATCAGCCGAGACCCAGTACTTC.

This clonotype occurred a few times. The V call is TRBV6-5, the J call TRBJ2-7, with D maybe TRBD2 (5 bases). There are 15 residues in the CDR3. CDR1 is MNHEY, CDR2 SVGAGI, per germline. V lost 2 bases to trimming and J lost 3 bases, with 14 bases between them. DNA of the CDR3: TGTGCCAGCAGTTACGTGACGGACTCCCTCTACGAGCAGTACTTC. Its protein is CASSYVTDSLYEQYF.

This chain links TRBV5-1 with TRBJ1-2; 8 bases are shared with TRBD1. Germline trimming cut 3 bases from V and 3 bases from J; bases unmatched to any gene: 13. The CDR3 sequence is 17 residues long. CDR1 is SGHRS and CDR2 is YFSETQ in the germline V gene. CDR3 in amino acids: CASSSSASRQGHYGYTF. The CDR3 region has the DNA TGCGCCAGCAGCTCATCCGCAAGTCGACAGGGGCACTATGGCTACACCTTC.

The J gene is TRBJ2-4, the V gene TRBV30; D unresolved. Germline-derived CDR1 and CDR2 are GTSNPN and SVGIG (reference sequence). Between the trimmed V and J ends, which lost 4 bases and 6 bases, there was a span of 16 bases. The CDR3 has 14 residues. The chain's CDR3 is CAWTDRPAGNIQYF. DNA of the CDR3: TGTGCCTGGACCGACCGGCCCGCAGGAAACATTCAGTACTTC.

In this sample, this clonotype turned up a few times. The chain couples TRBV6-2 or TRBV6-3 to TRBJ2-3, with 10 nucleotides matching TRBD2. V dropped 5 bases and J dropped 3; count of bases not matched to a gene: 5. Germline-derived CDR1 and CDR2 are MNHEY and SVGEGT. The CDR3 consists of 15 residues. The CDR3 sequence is CASSSGRASTDTQYF. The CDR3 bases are TGTGCCAGCAGTAGCGGGAGGGCCAGTACAGATACGCAGTATTTT.

The CDR3 loop reads CASSLEYTQETQYF. Here the CDR3 DNA reads TGTGCCAGCAGCTTAGAATACACTCAAGAGACCCAGTACTTC. V is TRBV11-1 and J is TRBJ2-5; D remains unclear. The germline V gene has CDR1 SGHAT and CDR2 FQDESV (reference sequence). The ends were cut back, 1 base at V and 2 bases at J, with 8 bases in the middle. The CDR3 loop spans 14 amino acids.